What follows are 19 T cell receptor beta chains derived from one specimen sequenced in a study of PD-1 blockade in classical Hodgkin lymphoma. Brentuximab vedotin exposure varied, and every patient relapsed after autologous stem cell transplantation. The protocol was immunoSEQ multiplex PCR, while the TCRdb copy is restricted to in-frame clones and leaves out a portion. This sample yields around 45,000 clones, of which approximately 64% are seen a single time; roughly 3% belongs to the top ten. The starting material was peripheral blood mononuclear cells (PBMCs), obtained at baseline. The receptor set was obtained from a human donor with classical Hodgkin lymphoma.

The CDR3 DNA sequence: TGTGCCAGCAGTTTCGTGGACTCTGGAAACACCATATATTTT. Translation: CASSFVDSGNTIYF. V is TRBV28 and J is TRBJ1-3; the D is unclear. Germline V gives CDR1 MDHEN, CDR2 SYDVKM. This CDR3 is built from 14 residues. Trimming cost V 3 bases and J 0 bases, with 6 bases left between them.

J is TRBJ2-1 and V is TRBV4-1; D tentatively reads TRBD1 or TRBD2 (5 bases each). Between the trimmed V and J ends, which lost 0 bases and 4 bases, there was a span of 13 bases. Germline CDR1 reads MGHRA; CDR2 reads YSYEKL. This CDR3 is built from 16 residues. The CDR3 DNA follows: TGCGCCAGCAGCCAAGAGCAACCTGGGGGTTACAATGAGCAGTTCTTC. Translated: CASSQEQPGGYNEQFF.

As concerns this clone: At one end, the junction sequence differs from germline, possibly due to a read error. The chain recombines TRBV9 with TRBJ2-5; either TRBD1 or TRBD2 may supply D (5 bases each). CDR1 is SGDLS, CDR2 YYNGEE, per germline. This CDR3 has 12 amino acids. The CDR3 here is CASSPNTGRWDF. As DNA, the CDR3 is TGTGCCAGCAGCCCGAATACGGGACGATGGGACTTC. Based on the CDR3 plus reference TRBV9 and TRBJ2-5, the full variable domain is DSGVTQTPKHLITATGQRVTLRCSPRSGDLSVYWYQQSLDQGLQFLIQYYNGEERAKGNILERFSAQQFPDLHSELNLSSLELGDSALYFCASSPNTGRWDFGPGTRLLVL.

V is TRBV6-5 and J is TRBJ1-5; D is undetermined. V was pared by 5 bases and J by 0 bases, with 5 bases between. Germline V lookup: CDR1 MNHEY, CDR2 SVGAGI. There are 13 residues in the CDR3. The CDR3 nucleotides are TGTGCCAGCAGTGAGTATAGCAATCAGCCCCAGCATTTT. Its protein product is CASSEYSNQPQHF.

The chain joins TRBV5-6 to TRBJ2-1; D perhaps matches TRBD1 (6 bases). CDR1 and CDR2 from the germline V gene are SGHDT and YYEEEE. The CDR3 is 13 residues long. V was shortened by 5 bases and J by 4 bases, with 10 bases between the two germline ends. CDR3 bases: TGTGCCAGCAGTCTGACAGGATACAATGAGCAGTTCTTC. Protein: CASSLTGYNEQFF.

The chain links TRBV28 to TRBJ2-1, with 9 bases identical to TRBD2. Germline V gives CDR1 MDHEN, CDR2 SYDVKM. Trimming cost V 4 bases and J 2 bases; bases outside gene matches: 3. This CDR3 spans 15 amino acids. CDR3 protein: CASSWAGGAYNEQFF. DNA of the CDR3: TGTGCCAGCAGTTGGGCGGGAGGGGCCTACAATGAGCAGTTCTTC.

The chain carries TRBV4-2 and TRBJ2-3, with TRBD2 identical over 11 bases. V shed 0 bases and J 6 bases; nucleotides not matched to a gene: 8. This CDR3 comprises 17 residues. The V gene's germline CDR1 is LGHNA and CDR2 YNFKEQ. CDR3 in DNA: TGTGCCAGCAGCCAAGATGGGACTAGCGGAGCCCGGGATACGCAGTATTTT. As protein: CASSQDGTSGARDTQYF.

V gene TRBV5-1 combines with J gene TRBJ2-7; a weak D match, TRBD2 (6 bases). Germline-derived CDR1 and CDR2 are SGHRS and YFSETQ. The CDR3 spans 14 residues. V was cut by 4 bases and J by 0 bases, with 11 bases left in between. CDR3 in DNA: TGCGCCAGCAGCGAGGAGGGTTTCTCCTACGAGCAGTACTTC. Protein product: CASSEEGFSYEQYF. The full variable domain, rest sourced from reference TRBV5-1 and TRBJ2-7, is KAGVTQTPRYLIKTRGQQVTLSCSPISGHRSVSWYQQTPGQGLQFLFEYFSETQRNKGNFPGRFSGRQFSNSRSEMNVSTLELGDSALYLCASSEEGFSYEQYFGPGTRLTVT.

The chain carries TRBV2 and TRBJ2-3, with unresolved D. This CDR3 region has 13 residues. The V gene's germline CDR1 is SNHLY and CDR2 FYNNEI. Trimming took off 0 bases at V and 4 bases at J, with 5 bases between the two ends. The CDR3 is CASSEAWADTQYF. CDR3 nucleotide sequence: TGTGCCAGCAGTGAAGCTTGGGCAGATACGCAGTATTTT. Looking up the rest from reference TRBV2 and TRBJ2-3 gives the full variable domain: EPEVTQTPSHQVTQMGQEVILRCVPISNHLYFYWYRQILGQKVEFLVSFYNNEISEKSEIFDDQFSVERPDGSNFTLKIRSTKLEDSAMYFCASSEAWADTQYFGPGTRLTVL.

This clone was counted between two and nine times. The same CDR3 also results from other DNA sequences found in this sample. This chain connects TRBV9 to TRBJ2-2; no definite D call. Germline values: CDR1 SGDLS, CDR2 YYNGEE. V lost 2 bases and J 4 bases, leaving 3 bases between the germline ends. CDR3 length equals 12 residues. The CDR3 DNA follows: TGTGCCAGCAGCGTTGGCACCGGGGAGCTGTTTTTT. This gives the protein CASSVGTGELFF.

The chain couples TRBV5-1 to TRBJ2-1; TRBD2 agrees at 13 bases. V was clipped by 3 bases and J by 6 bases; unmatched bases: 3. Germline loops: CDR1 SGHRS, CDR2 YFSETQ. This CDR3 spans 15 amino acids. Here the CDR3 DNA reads TGCGCCAGCAGCTCGGGACTAGCGGGGTCCAATGAGCAGTTCTTC. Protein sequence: CASSSGLAGSNEQFF.

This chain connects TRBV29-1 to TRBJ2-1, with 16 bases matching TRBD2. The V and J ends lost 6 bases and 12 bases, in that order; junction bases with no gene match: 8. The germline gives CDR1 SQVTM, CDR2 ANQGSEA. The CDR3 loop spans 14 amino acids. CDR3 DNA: TGCAGCGTCCTCCCGGGACTAGCGGGAGGGCCGCAGTTCTTC. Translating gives CSVLPGLAGGPQFF.

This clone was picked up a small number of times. CDR3 amino acids: CASSEPGTATNEKLFF. Written as DNA, the CDR3 is TGTGCCAGCAGCGAGCCCGGGACAGCAACTAATGAAAAACTGTTTTTT. This chain connects TRBV5-6 to TRBJ1-4; 7 nucleotides match TRBD1. V gave up 4 bases and J gave up 0 bases; unmatched junction bases: 6. The CDR3 is made up of 16 amino acids. The germline V gene has CDR1 SGHDT and CDR2 YYEEEE.

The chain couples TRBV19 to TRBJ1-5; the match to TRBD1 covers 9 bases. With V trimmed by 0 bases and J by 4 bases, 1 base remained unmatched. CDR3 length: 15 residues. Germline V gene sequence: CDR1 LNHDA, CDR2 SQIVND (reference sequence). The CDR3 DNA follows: TGTGCCAGTAGTATAGAAGGACAGGGGAATCAGCCCCAGCATTTT. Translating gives CASSIEGQGNQPQHF.

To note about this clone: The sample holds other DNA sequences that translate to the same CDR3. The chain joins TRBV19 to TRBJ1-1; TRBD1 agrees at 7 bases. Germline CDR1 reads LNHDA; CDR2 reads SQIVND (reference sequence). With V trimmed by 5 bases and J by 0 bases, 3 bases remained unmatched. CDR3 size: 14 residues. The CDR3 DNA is TGTGCCAGTAGTCTACAGGGGTTGAACACTGAAGCTTTCTTT. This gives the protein CASSLQGLNTEAFF. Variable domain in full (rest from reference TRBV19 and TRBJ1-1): DGGITQSPKYLFRKEGQNVTLSCEQNLNHDAMYWYRQDPGQGLRLIYYSQIVNDFQKGDIAEGYSVSREKKESFPLTVTSAQKNPTAFYLCASSLQGLNTEAFFGQGTRLTVV.

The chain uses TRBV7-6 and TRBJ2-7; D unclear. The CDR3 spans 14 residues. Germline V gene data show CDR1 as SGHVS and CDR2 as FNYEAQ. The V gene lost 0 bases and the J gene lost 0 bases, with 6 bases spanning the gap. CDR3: CASSLAASSYEQYF. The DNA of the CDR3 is TGTGCCAGCAGCTTAGCGGCCAGCTCCTACGAGCAGTACTTC.

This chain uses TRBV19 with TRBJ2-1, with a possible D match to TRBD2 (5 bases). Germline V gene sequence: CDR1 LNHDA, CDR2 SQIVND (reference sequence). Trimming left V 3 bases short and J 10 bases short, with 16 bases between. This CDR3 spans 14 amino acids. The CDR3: CASSISGSIEEQFF. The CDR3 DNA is TGTGCCAGTAGTATTAGTGGGAGTATCGAGGAGCAGTTCTTC.

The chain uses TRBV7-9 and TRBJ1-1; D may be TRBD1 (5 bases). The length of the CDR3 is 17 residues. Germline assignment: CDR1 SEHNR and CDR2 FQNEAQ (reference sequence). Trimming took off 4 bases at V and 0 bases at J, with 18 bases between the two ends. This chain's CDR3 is CASSSMPGPLLNTEAFF. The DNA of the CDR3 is TGTGCCAGCAGCTCCATGCCGGGACCGCTTTTGAACACTGAAGCTTTCTTT.

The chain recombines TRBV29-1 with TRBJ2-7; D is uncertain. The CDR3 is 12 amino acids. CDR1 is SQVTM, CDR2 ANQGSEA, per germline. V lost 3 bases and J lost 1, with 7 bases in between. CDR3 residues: CSVESESYEQYF. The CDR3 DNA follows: TGCAGCGTTGAGAGTGAATCCTACGAGCAGTACTTC.